The present T cell receptor (beta chain) was sequenced within a study of T cells in localized non-small cell lung cancer. Overall study findings and caveats: Higher adjacent-lung clonality was associated with shorter survival. The greatest T cell clonality was found in uninvolved adjacent lung (higher than in tumor). Paired adjacent lung recovered a median roughly 54 of the top 100 tumor clones.

As to this clone: What it recognizes is unknown.

Using immunoSEQ multiplex PCR, the repertoire was profiled, and TCRdb retains in-frame clones only, with some absent. The table lists under 9,000 clones, 80% to 90% of them singletons. Per the germline V gene, CDR1 is MGHRA and CDR2 is YSYEKL. The CDR3 covers 17 residues. Trimming took off 1 base at V and 0 bases at J, with 13 bases between the two ends. The rearrangement links TRBV4-1 to TRBJ2-1, with no clear D. This sample comprised peripheral blood, obtained before any cancer treatment. The clonotype comes from a male donor aged 60 or older with stage III lung adenocarcinoma. The CDR3, as DNA: TGCGCCAGCAGCCAAGTGGCGGACGCCAGCTCCTACAATGAGCAGTTCTTC. Its translation: CASSQVADASSYNEQFF.